Shown below are 4 T cell receptor beta chains from a single sample sequenced in a study of human T cells and chemical hapten exposure. TCRdb re-derived calls from the RACE reads in MiXCR, one entry per CDR3 protein. The data hold about 65,000 distinct CDR3 sequences, with around 6.1% observed a single time. Time point indicated: healthy volunteer bleed at 6 weeks. Extraction of total RNA was performed on unfractionated whole blood. Sequenced: whole blood. The receptors stem from a female donor in good health. Some clones in this sample may be carry-over from other donors' samples.

This clonotype showed up many times. This rearrangement joins TRBV7-2 to TRBJ2-3; possible D gene TRBD1, 5 bases. Trimming left V 3 bases short and J 11 bases short, with 15 bases between. The CDR3 sequence is 13 residues long. The V gene's germline CDR1 is SGHTA and CDR2 FQGNSA. The CDR3 protein is CASSFSGFQGQYF. CDR3 bases: TGTGCCAGCAGCTTCTCCGGGTTCCAGGGGCAGTATTTT.

This clonotype occurred many times. The junction departs from germline at one end; a sequencing error may be responsible. The V and J genes are TRBV5-4 and TRBJ2-4; TRBD2 matches at 13 bases. There are 15 residues in the CDR3. Looked up from germline, CDR1 is SGHNT and CDR2 is YYREEE (reference sequence). The CDR3 sequence is CASSLGDKGLAGLHF. In DNA form, the CDR3 reads TGTGCCAGCAGCTTGGGGGACAAGGGACTAGCGGGACTGCACTTC.

Ten or more counts support this clonotype. V usage is TRBV9 and J usage is TRBJ2-3; 9 positions match TRBD2. J lost 3 bases, V lost 4 bases, and 6 bases had no gene match. The CDR3 loop spans 15 amino acids. In germline, CDR1 is SGDLS, CDR2 YYNGEE. The CDR3, as DNA: TGTGCCAGCAGCCCTAGACTAGCGGAAACAGATACGCAGTATTTT. Translation: CASSPRLAETDTQYF.

This clonotype showed up many times. The chain is built from TRBV28 and TRBJ1-1; tentatively, D is TRBD1 (6 bases). Germline V gene data show CDR1 as MDHEN and CDR2 as SYDVKM. The CDR3 covers 14 residues. V was pared by 3 bases and J by 5 bases, with 13 bases between. The DNA for the CDR3 is TGTGCCAGCAGTTTCGGGGGCGCGGGAACTGAAGCTTTCTTT. Its translation: CASSFGGAGTEAFF.